This T cell receptor (beta chain) was obtained from a study of T cell responses to AZD1222 COVID-19 vaccine. The study's findings and limits: Sampled repertoires all dated from after the peak T cell response. Once two AZD1222 doses were given, Spike-specific TCR breadth and depth went up.

Germline values: CDR1 SQVTM, CDR2 ANQGSEA. The CDR3 consists of 14 residues. V dropped 6 bases and J dropped 4; count of bases not matched to a gene: 9. With respect to this clone: Antigen unknown.

Using immunoSEQ multiplex PCR, the repertoire was profiled, and TCRdb retains in-frame clones only, with some absent. The repertoire holds 100,000 to 120,000 clones, with about 90% as singletons. This receptor was obtained from an adult in good health. The sequencing used peripheral blood, collected on day 0 of AZD1222 vaccination. V usage is TRBV29-1 and J usage is TRBJ2-1; 7 bases line up with TRBD2. This chain's CDR3 is CSVDGGRAYNEQFF. The CDR3 coding sequence is TGCAGCGTGGACGGAGGGAGGGCATACAATGAGCAGTTCTTC.